The present T cell receptor (beta chain) was sequenced within a study of identical twins (dated by TCRdb to the mid-2010s). Turning to the overall study: TCR alpha and beta repertoires from monozygotic twins, unrelated adults of various ages and cord blood were deep-sequenced to test whether fetal clonotypes persist. Replicate twin experiments were performed at different times using different library preparation protocols to rule out contamination. Overall results and qualifications from the work: Out-of-frame TCR alpha sequences shared between twins showed an excess of low generation-probability sequences compared with coincidental sharing between unrelated individuals. Because the same donors could not be followed over many years, the conclusions depended on cross-sectional statistical analysis. Abundant cord blood beta clonotypes carried fewer insertions; young adult naive repertoires showed a weaker similar trend, while memory repertoires showed none. Recombination models systematically underestimated out-of-frame TCR alpha sharing in monozygotic twins but agreed with sharing between unrelated individuals. In beta out-of-frame sequences, excess twin sharing was weaker, because having fewer shared sequences lowered the signal-to-noise ratio. Zero-insertion analyses could be partly confounded by invariant T cells such as MAIT and iNKT, though diverse VJ usage argued against such confounding for most clonotypes.

The germline V gene (reference sequence) sets CDR1 to DFQATT and CDR2 to SNEGSKA. Inclusive of the bounding cysteine and phenylalanine, the CDR3 is 14 residues long. The sequence is cut down to CDR3 DNA, 42 bases in frame from base 1. Trimming takes 5 bases from V and 4 bases from J, and the germline ends sit 18 bases apart. In the case of this clonotype: The antigen this receptor binds is unknown. Per-base qualities were not stored, and no clone one base away is much larger.

The method behind the library was 5' RACE. Sequenced using an Illumina HiSeq 2000. Template switching added a universal primer binding site, and the final cDNA carried a unique molecular identifier that allowed TCR cDNA molecules to be counted accurately. Specific primers in the conserved constant-segment region were used to synthesize first-strand cDNA for the TCR alpha and beta chains. To control for contamination, each cDNA library was double barcoded with a SMART-Mk sample barcode plus Illumina barcodes. TruSeq adapter sequences and Illumina sample barcodes were added in two successive PCR steps. TCR alpha and beta cDNA libraries were sequenced on the Illumina HiSeq platform with custom primers. The authors processed their data as follows. MiGEC was used to process raw reads and extract unique molecular identifiers, and MiXCR was used to find CDR3 positions. For each individual, recombination models were inferred using an EM algorithm with the repgenHMM and IGoR tools. Shared clonotypes were analyzed with the tcR package in R, and sharing was normalized by the product of cloneset sizes. To study raw recombination without the effects of thymic and clonal selection, out-of-frame nonproductive sequences were analyzed. TCRdb trimmed public reads at Q25 via fastp, called clones via MiXCR and kept in-frame beta chains. Merged by CDR3 protein, the rows form single entries marked with the most common genes and DNA. The V and J calls shown here were made by TCRdb, not taken from the authors' results. This sample comprises 200,000 to 250,000 distinct CDR3 sequences, over 12% of them detected only once. 8.5% to 10% of the sample is in the top ten clones.

Only healthy Caucasian donors were included. Miltenyi CD45RO+ enrichment and human naive T-cell isolation kits were used to isolate memory (CD45RO+) and naive T cells from PBMC. The specimen sequenced was memory (CD45RO+) T cells sorted from blood. This specimen's cell subset or site label, per the study, means: CD45RO+ enriched T cells. This receptor was obtained from a woman between 18 and 29 years old in good health. The V and J genes are TRBV20-1 and TRBJ2-7, and possibly TRBD2, on 5 matching bases. CDR3 region: CSAEARQPGYEQYF. In nucleotides, the sequence is TGCAGTGCTGAGGCCAGGCAGCCGGGGTACGAGCAGTACTTC.